Below are 14 T cell receptor beta chains sequenced from a single sample in a study of PD-L1 blockade in urothelial cancer. The time point is: pretreatment peripheral blood. TCRdb's copy holds only in-frame clones and misses some; the assay was immunoSEQ multiplex PCR. The sample has tens of thousands of clones, approximately 86% seen once; the top ten hold approximately 7.1%. The sample was PBMCs, taken around atezolizumab (anti-PD-L1) treatment. Receptors originate from a man between 35 and 55 years old with urothelial cancer.

The chain joins TRBV14 to TRBJ2-1, with D possibly being TRBD1 (5 bases). The V and J ends lost 0 bases and 6 bases respectively, with 12 bases between them. The germline gives CDR1 SGHDN, CDR2 FVKESK. This CDR3 comprises 15 residues. CDR3 coding DNA: TGTGCCAGCAGCCAAGATCTGGGGCGGCTCAATGAGCAGTTCTTC. It is translated as CASSQDLGRLNEQFF.

This clone appeared a few times. The chain joins TRBV6-5 to TRBJ1-2, with 7 bases aligning to TRBD1. The germline CDR1 and CDR2 sequences are MNHEY and SVGAGI. CDR3 length: 12 residues. The J segment lost 4 bases and the V segment lost 8 bases, leaving 4 bases of the junction unmatched. The CDR3 DNA is TGTGCCAGCGGTACAGGGGTCTATGGCTACACCTTC. Protein sequence: CASGTGVYGYTF.

This clone was counted only a few times. The V call is TRBV20-1, the J call TRBJ1-5; no reliable D call. This CDR3 spans 11 amino acids. V was pared by 3 bases and J by 7 bases, with 7 bases between. Germline loops: CDR1 DFQATT, CDR2 SNEGSKA (reference sequence). In DNA, the CDR3 is TGCAGTGCTAGGGCCGGGCAGCCCCAGCATTTT. Protein product: CSARAGQPQHF.

This chain uses TRBV6-5 with TRBJ1-5, with TRBD1 matching 8 bases. Germline values: CDR1 MNHEY, CDR2 SVGAGI. This CDR3 contains 12 residues. Losses at the gene ends were 6 bases for V and 9 bases for J; bases not matched to a gene: 4. CDR3 region: CASSKTGGPQHF. The CDR3 DNA follows: TGTGCCAGCAGCAAAACAGGGGGGCCCCAGCATTTT.

This rearrangement joins TRBV11-1 to TRBJ2-2; unclear D gene. Germline lookup yields CDR1 SGHAT and CDR2 FQDESV (reference sequence). The ends were cut back, 4 bases at V and 1 base at J, with 4 bases in the middle. CDR3 length: 13 amino acids. The CDR3 nucleotides read TGTGCCAGCAGCTACGGGAACACCGGGGAGCTGTTTTTT. Amino acid sequence: CASSYGNTGELFF.

V gene TRBV11-2 combines with J gene TRBJ2-1, with no clear D. V shed 0 bases and J shed 5 bases, with 5 bases lying between them. In germline, CDR1 is SGHAT, CDR2 FQNNGV. The CDR3 runs to 13 residues. CDR3 in amino acids: CASSLDLHNEQFF. For the CDR3, the DNA is TGTGCCAGCAGCTTAGATCTACACAATGAGCAGTTCTTC.

The rearrangement uses TRBV4-1 and TRBJ1-2, with 8 positions matching TRBD1. Trimming removed 1 base from V and 5 bases from J; junction bases left unmatched: 9. Germline lookup yields CDR1 MGHRA and CDR2 YSYEKL. The CDR3 length is 16 residues. The CDR3 loop reads CASSQGPGQALYGYTF. The CDR3 DNA follows: TGCGCCAGCAGCCAAGGCCCGGGACAGGCCCTTTATGGCTACACCTTC.

The chain joins TRBV25-1 to TRBJ2-1, with D possibly matching TRBD1 (5 bases). Germline V gives CDR1 MGHDK, CDR2 SYGVNS. CDR3 length equals 13 residues. The V end was cut by 2 bases, the J end by 7 bases, with 9 bases between. For the CDR3, the DNA is TGTGCCAGCAGTGAAGGGGCTAATAATGAGCAGTTCTTC. This gives the protein CASSEGANNEQFF.

The chain employs TRBV2 and TRBJ2-3; D not certain. This CDR3 has 13 residues. The V gene lost 7 bases and the J gene lost 3 bases, with 11 bases spanning the gap. The germline CDR1 and CDR2 sequences are SNHLY and FYNNEI. The CDR3, as DNA: TGTGCCAGCACCCAGCGACGGACAGATACGCAGTATTTT. This sequence encodes CASTQRRTDTQYF. Full variable domain (outside the CDR3, taken from reference TRBV2 and TRBJ2-3): EPEVTQTPSHQVTQMGQEVILRCVPISNHLYFYWYRQILGQKVEFLVSFYNNEISEKSEIFDDQFSVERPDGSNFTLKIRSTKLEDSAMYFCASTQRRTDTQYFGPGTRLTVL.

The chain joins TRBV9 to TRBJ2-5, with a weak D call TRBD1 (6 bases). This CDR3 contains 14 residues. Trimming removed 3 bases at V and 1 base at J, with 10 bases between. Per germline, CDR1 SGDLS and CDR2 YYNGEE. CDR3 bases: TGTGCCAGCAGCGCACAGGGAATCCAAGAGACCCAGTACTTC. Amino acids: CASSAQGIQETQYF.

The V call is TRBV5-4, the J call TRBJ2-1; 9 nucleotides match TRBD1. Per the germline V gene, CDR1 is SGHNT and CDR2 is YYREEE (reference sequence). The ends lost 3 bases at V and 8 bases at J; junction bases unmatched: 9. The CDR3 length is 15 residues. The CDR3 spells CASSSLGTGLDEQFF. The CDR3 DNA follows: TGTGCCAGCAGCTCCTTGGGGACAGGGCTGGATGAGCAGTTCTTC. Full variable domain (missing parts from reference TRBV5-4 and TRBJ2-1): ETGVTQSPTHLIKTRGQQVTLRCSSQSGHNTVSWYQQALGQGPQFIFQYYREEENGRGNFPPRFSGLQFPNYSSELNVNALELDDSALYLCASSSLGTGLDEQFFGPGTRLTVL.

This chain joins TRBV7-9 and TRBJ2-3; tentative D call: TRBD1 (5 bases). CDR3 length equals 13 residues. V was pared by 1 base and J by 4 bases, with 6 bases between. From germline, CDR1 is SEHNR and CDR2 FQNEAQ (reference sequence). The DNA of the CDR3 is TGTGCCAGCAGCTTAGAGGGGCCAGATACGCAGTATTTT. It codes for CASSLEGPDTQYF.

This chain joins TRBV11-2 and TRBJ1-1; TRBD1 aligns across 8 bases. V dropped 2 bases and J dropped 8; count of bases not matched to a gene: 4. The CDR3 is made up of 13 amino acids. Germline CDR1 and CDR2: SGHAT and FQNNGV. The CDR3 spells CASSLTWDREAFF. The CDR3 region has the DNA TGTGCCAGCAGCTTAACGTGGGACAGGGAAGCTTTCTTT.

This clone has just a few counts. The CDR3: CASSRTSGSAYEQYF. The CDR3 nucleotides are TGTGCCAGCAGCAGGACTAGCGGGAGTGCCTACGAGCAGTACTTC. This sequence joins TRBV6-5 and TRBJ2-7; 13 positions agree with TRBD2. The germline gives CDR1 MNHEY, CDR2 SVGAGI. There are 15 residues in the CDR3. Unmatched junction bases numbered 4, after V lost 6 bases and J lost 2 bases.